The 20 T cell receptor beta chains below come from one sample, sequenced in a study of blood T cell repertoires in COVID-19. Assay used: immunoSEQ multiplex PCR; TCRdb lists only in-frame clones, some missing. This table has about 99,000 clones, roughly 87% appearing once. The sample comprised peripheral blood. The receptors shown here come from a human donor in a cohort sampled during active COVID-19.

This clone appeared a single time. The V gene is TRBV6-4, the J gene TRBJ1-2; unclear D gene. Germline V gives CDR1 MRHNA, CDR2 SNTAGT. The CDR3 consists of 14 residues. V was shortened by 4 bases and J by 3 bases, with 12 bases between the two germline ends. CDR3 sequence (DNA): TGTGCCAGCAGTGCGCGGTCTAGGTACTATGGCTACACCTTC. Encoded protein: CASSARSRYYGYTF.

The chain uses TRBV28 and TRBJ2-5; TRBD2 might be the D (6 bases). V was cut by 1 base and J by 4 bases, with 7 bases left in between. The CDR3 runs 13 residues. Germline loops: CDR1 MDHEN, CDR2 SYDVKM. The CDR3 here is CASSLLGGETQYF. The CDR3 coding sequence is TGTGCCAGCAGTTTATTGGGGGGAGAGACCCAGTACTTC.

The chain combines TRBV20-1 with TRBJ1-1; D remains ambiguous. Germline loops: CDR1 DFQATT, CDR2 SNEGSKA (reference sequence). The CDR3 has 10 residues. The V and J ends lost 4 bases and 3 bases respectively, with 3 bases between them. The DNA for the CDR3 is TGCAGTGCTATCGACACTGAAGCTTTCTTT. This gives the protein CSAIDTEAFF.

J is TRBJ2-7 and V is TRBV24-1; 7 bases agree with TRBD1. The germline CDR1 and CDR2 sequences are KGHDR and SFDVKD. J gave up 4 bases and V 4 bases, and 12 bases lay outside the gene matches. The CDR3 runs to 16 residues. CDR3 region: CATSEKGARGCYEQYF. As DNA, the CDR3 is TGTGCCACCAGTGAGAAAGGGGCCAGGGGGTGTTACGAGCAGTACTTC.

The genes are TRBV11-3 and TRBJ2-3; D possibly corresponds to TRBD2 (7 bases). Germline CDR1 SGHNT, CDR2 YENEEA. V was clipped by 5 bases and J by 5 bases, with 14 bases between them. This CDR3 has 14 residues. The CDR3 reads CASSLRGARDTQYF. CDR3 in DNA: TGTGCCAGCAGCCTACGGGGGGCCCGAGATACGCAGTATTTT.

This clone has a handful of counts. The rearrangement uses TRBV4-2 and TRBJ2-2; 10 bases fit TRBD2. V was clipped by 0 bases and J by 7 bases; unmatched bases: 11. Germline V gives CDR1 LGHNA, CDR2 YNFKEQ. The CDR3 runs to 18 residues. The DNA for the CDR3 is TGTGCCAGCAGCCAAGATTGGGCTAGCGGGAGTATTGGCGGGGAGCTGTTTTTT. Translated: CASSQDWASGSIGGELFF.

The genes are TRBV5-1 and TRBJ1-3; D is ambiguous. V dropped 0 bases and J dropped 2 bases, with 12 bases sitting between them. The CDR3 length is 16 residues. CDR1 and CDR2 from the germline V gene are SGHRS and YFSETQ. Here the CDR3 reads CASSLGPTSPGNTIYF. The CDR3 region has the DNA TGCGCCAGCAGCTTGGGCCCTACTTCCCCTGGAAACACCATATATTTT.

The table lists this clone with a few counts. The chain recombines TRBV19 with TRBJ2-7; 9 nucleotides line up with TRBD1. Germline V CDR1 and CDR2: LNHDA, SQIVND (reference sequence). The CDR3 has 12 amino acids. V shed 8 bases, J shed 2 bases, and the junction held 1 base outside the gene matches. CDR3 bases: TGTGCCAGTGGACAGGGGCCCTACGAGCAGTACTTC. Translated: CASGQGPYEQYF.

The chain joins TRBV28 to TRBJ1-2; 8 nucleotides align to TRBD1. CDR1 MDHEN and CDR2 SYDVKM come from the germline V gene. This CDR3 region has 14 residues. J lost 9 bases, V lost 6 bases, and 12 bases had no gene match. DNA for the CDR3: TGTGCCAGCAGCCAGCGGACAGGGTGGGAAAGCTACACCTTC. This encodes CASSQRTGWESYTF.

V and J are TRBV13 and TRBJ1-5; D gene uncertain. Germline lookup yields CDR1 PRHDT and CDR2 FYEKMQ (reference sequence). V was trimmed by 0 bases and J by 5 bases, leaving 11 bases between them. The CDR3 has 15 residues. The CDR3 DNA reads TGTGCCAGCAGCTTAGGTCCGGGAGACTATCAGCCCCAGCATTTT. It specifies CASSLGPGDYQPQHF.

The chain combines TRBV11-3 with TRBJ2-2, with 7 bases that match TRBD1. Per the germline V gene, CDR1 is SGHNT and CDR2 is YENEEA. Trimming cost V 0 bases and J 4 bases; bases outside gene matches: 8. The CDR3 totals 17 residues. CDR3 loop: CASSLDFSNRGTGELFF. DNA for the CDR3: TGTGCCAGCAGCTTAGATTTCTCGAACAGGGGCACCGGGGAGCTGTTTTTT.

J is TRBJ2-1 and V is TRBV28; TRBD2 is a possible D gene (5 bases). Germline-derived CDR1 and CDR2 are MDHEN and SYDVKM. Trimming stripped 6 bases from V and 5 bases from J, with 11 bases between. The CDR3 has 13 amino acids. The CDR3 protein is CASSGVHNNEQFF. The CDR3 DNA is TGTGCCAGCAGCGGGGTTCATAACAATGAGCAGTTCTTC.

The V gene is TRBV6-1, the J gene TRBJ1-5; D gene uncertain. CDR1 MNHNS and CDR2 SASEGT come from the germline V gene. This CDR3 is 16 amino acids long. Deletions cut 1 base from V and 1 base from J, with 11 bases between. The CDR3 DNA is TGTGCCAGCAGTGAAGGCCCAGGAGGGAGCAATCAGCCCCAGCATTTT. It is translated as CASSEGPGGSNQPQHF.

This chain links TRBV7-9 with TRBJ2-3; 9 bases align to TRBD1. The V segment lost 1 base and the J segment 3 bases; nucleotides outside the gene matches: 2. Germline assignment: CDR1 SEHNR and CDR2 FQNEAQ (reference sequence). This CDR3 has 15 residues. The chain's CDR3 is CASSLVGTGTDTQYF. The DNA of the CDR3 is TGTGCCAGCAGCTTAGTGGGGACAGGGACAGATACGCAGTATTTT.

This clone was observed once. V gene TRBV29-1 combines with J gene TRBJ2-1; D possibly corresponds to TRBD2 (5 bases). This CDR3 contains 16 residues. Germline CDR1 and CDR2: SQVTM and ANQGSEA. Between the trimmed V and J ends, which lost 5 bases and 0 bases, there was a span of 17 bases. CDR3 nucleotides: TGCAGCGTTTACTGGTTGGACTCTAGCTCCTACAATGAGCAGTTCTTC. This encodes CSVYWLDSSSYNEQFF.

V gene TRBV9 combines with J gene TRBJ1-2; a possible D gene is TRBD1 (6 bases). The V gene's germline CDR1 is SGDLS and CDR2 YYNGEE. V was clipped by 3 bases and J by 7 bases, with 22 bases between them. This CDR3 is 16 amino acids long. CDR3 loop: CASSGLVPGGSGGYTF. CDR3 DNA: TGTGCCAGCAGCGGCCTGGTGCCGGGGGGCAGCGGTGGCTACACCTTC.

The genes are TRBV19 and TRBJ2-7, with D unresolved. Trimming took off 3 bases at V and 0 bases at J, with 9 bases between the two ends. The germline CDR1 and CDR2 sequences are LNHDA and SQIVND (reference sequence). The CDR3 is 14 amino acids. CDR3 residues: CASSIYYGSYEQYF. The CDR3 DNA is TGTGCCAGTAGTATTTACTACGGCTCCTACGAGCAGTACTTC.

This chain joins TRBV11-2 and TRBJ2-2; D remains ambiguous. V was pared by 1 base and J by 4 bases, with 4 bases between. Per germline, CDR1 SGHAT and CDR2 FQNNGV. The CDR3 is 13 residues long. The CDR3 protein is CASSLAVTGELFF. Written as DNA, the CDR3 is TGTGCCAGCAGCTTAGCCGTCACCGGGGAGCTGTTTTTT.

This chain joins TRBV6-5 and TRBJ2-7; D possibly corresponds to TRBD2 (5 bases). CDR1 and CDR2 from the germline V gene are MNHEY and SVGAGI. Trimming shortened V by 9 bases and J by 0 bases, and 18 bases separated the two germline ends. The CDR3 is 15 residues long. The CDR3, as DNA: TGTGCCAGTGCGAGGGAACTGACGTACTCCTACGAGCAGTACTTC. It codes for CASARELTYSYEQYF.

The chain is built from TRBV5-4 and TRBJ2-3, with D maybe TRBD1 (5 bases). V lost 4 bases and J 4 bases, leaving 19 bases between the germline ends. There are 16 residues in the CDR3. Looked up from germline, CDR1 is SGHNT and CDR2 is YYREEE (reference sequence). CDR3 sequence (DNA): TGTGCCAGCAGCAATTGGGGCGCAGGGATTTCAGATACGCAGTATTTT. It specifies CASSNWGAGISDTQYF.